This T cell receptor beta chain was documented in a study of blood T cell repertoires in COVID-19. About the research overall: From the United States, Italy and Spain came samples of acute and convalescent COVID-19. T cells, B-cell-depleted T cells, or PBMCs supplied cDNA or gDNA.

This clone was picked up a small number of times. Original methodology: For nucleated cells, counts were estimated from reference gene primer amplification. Repertoires were generated with immunoSEQ multiplex PCR, while TCRdb's copy carries only in-frame clones and drops some. V, J and clone size derive from that table, while D and trimming were established from the DNA sequence. The sample holds 120,000 or so clones, less than 90% seen once. Trimming took 1 base from V and 4 from J, leaving 16 bases between them. This CDR3 comprises 16 residues. Germline V gene sequence: CDR1 MGHRA, CDR2 YSYEKL. The sample comprised peripheral blood. This sequence joins TRBV4-1 and TRBJ1-2; the D is unclear. The source of this sequence is an older man with acute or convalescent COVID-19. CDR3 nucleotide sequence: TGCGCCAGCAGCCAAGGCCCACATGTGGAGTCCTATGGCTACACCTTC. It translates to CASSQGPHVESYGYTF.